The text below deals with one TCR beta chain. The sample belongs to a study of blood T cell repertoires in COVID-19. Background on the study: Sites across the United States, Italy and Spain contributed samples from acute and convalescent COVID-19. T cells, B-cell-depleted T cells, or PBMCs provided the cDNA or gDNA that served as material.

In the original workflow: The authors estimated nucleated cell counts from reference gene primer amplification. This table comes from immunoSEQ multiplex PCR, and its TCRdb copy is limited to in-frame clones, with some not included. D and trimming were read from the DNA, whereas the V and J calls and clone size are those reported in that table. There are roughly 68,000 clones in the sample; roughly 91% occur only once, and 6.6% lies in the top ten. Looked up from germline, CDR1 is SNHLY and CDR2 is FYNNEI. CDR3 length equals 14 residues. V lost 6 bases, J lost 5 bases, and 4 bases stayed unmatched. The specimen sequenced was peripheral blood. This clonotype was sampled from a man in his fifties or sixties with active COVID-19. This chain links TRBV2 with TRBJ2-5; 12 nucleotides agree with TRBD2. The CDR3 DNA reads TGTGCCAGCAGCCGGACTAGCGGGGACGAGACCCAGTACTTC. It translates to CASSRTSGDETQYF.